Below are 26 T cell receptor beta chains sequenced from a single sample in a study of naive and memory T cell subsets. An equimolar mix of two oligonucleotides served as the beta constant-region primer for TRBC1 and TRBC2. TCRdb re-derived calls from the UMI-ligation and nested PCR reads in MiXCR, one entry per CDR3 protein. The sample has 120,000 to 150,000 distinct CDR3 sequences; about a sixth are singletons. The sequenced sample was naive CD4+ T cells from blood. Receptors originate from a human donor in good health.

The CDR3 bases are TGTGCCAGCAGCTTGTTCTTTCTTAGGGGTGGGAGCTACAATGAGCAGTTCTTC. This sequence encodes CASSLFFLRGGSYNEQFF. The rearrangement uses TRBV5-6 and TRBJ2-1, with D perhaps matching TRBD1 or TRBD2 (5 bases each). The CDR3 contains 18 residues. Per the germline V gene, CDR1 is SGHDT and CDR2 is YYEEEE. The ends were cut back, 1 base at V and 3 bases at J, with 20 bases in the middle. Complete variable domain (other parts from reference TRBV5-6 and TRBJ2-1): DAGVTQSPTHLIKTRGQQVTLRCSPKSGHDTVSWYQQALGQGPQFIFQYYEEEERQRGNFPDRFSGHQFPNYSSELNVNALLLGDSALYLCASSLFFLRGGSYNEQFFGPGTRLTVL.

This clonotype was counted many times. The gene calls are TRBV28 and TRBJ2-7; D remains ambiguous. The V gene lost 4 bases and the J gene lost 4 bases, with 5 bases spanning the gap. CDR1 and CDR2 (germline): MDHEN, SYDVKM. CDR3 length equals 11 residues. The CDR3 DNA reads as TGTGCCAGCAGTTCTCCATACGAGCAGTACTTC. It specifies CASSSPYEQYF.

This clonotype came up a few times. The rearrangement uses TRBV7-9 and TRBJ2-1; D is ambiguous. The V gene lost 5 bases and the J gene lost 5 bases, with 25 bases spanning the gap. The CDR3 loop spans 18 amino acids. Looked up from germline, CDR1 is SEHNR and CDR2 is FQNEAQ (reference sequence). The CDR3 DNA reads TGTGCCAGCAGCCTAATCATCCAGGCACCCCTAAAGCACAATGAGCAGTTCTTC. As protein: CASSLIIQAPLKHNEQFF.

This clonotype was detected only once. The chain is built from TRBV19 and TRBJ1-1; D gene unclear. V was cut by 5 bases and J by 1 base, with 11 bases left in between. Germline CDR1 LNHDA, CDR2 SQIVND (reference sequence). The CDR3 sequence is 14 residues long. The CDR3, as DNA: TGTGCCAGTAGTGAAGGGCCAAAGAACACTGAAGCTTTCTTT. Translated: CASSEGPKNTEAFF. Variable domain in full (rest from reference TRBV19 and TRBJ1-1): DGGITQSPKYLFRKEGQNVTLSCEQNLNHDAMYWYRQDPGQGLRLIYYSQIVNDFQKGDIAEGYSVSREKKESFPLTVTSAQKNPTAFYLCASSEGPKNTEAFFGQGTRLTVV.

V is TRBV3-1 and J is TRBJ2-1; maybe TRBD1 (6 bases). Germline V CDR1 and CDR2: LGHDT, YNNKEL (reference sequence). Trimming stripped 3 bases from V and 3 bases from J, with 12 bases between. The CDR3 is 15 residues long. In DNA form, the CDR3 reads TGTGCCAGCAGCCAGGGGGCCTACTACTACAATGAGCAGTTCTTC. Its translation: CASSQGAYYYNEQFF.

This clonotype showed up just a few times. This CDR3 reads CASSTGQPQHF. The CDR3 nucleotides read TGTGCCAGCAGCACGGGACAGCCCCAGCATTTT. The V and J genes are TRBV12-3 or TRBV12-4 and TRBJ1-5; the D is unclear. With 6 bases removed from V and 7 bases from J, the gap between germline ends came to 7 bases. This CDR3 has 11 amino acids.

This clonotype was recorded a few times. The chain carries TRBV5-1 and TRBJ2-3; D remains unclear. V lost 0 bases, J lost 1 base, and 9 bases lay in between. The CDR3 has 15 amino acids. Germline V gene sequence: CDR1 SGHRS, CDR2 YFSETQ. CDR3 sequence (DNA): TGCGCCAGCAGCTTGGCTCCCCCTGGCACAGATACGCAGTATTTT. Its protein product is CASSLAPPGTDTQYF.

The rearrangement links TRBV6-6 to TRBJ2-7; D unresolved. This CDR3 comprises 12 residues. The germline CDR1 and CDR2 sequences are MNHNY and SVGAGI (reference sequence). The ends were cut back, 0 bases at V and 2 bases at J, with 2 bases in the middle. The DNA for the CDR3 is TGTGCCAGCAGTTACTCGGCCTACGAGCAGTACTTC. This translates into CASSYSAYEQYF.

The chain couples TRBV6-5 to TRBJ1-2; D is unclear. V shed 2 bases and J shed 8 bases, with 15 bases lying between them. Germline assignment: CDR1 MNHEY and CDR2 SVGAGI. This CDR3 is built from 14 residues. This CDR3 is CASSYSGGVRGYTF. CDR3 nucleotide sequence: TGTGCCAGCAGTTACAGTGGTGGGGTCCGGGGCTACACCTTC.

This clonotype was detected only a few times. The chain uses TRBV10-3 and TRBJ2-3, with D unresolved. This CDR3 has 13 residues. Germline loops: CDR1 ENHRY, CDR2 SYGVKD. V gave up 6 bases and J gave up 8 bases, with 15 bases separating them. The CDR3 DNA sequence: TGTGCCATCAGGGAACAGACTCAGAGTACGCAGTATTTT. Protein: CAIREQTQSTQYF.

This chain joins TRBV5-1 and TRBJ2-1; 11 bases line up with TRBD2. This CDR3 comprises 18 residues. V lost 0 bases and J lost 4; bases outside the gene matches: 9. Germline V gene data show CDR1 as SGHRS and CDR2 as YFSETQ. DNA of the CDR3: TGCGCCAGCAGCTTGGTCGGGACTAGCGGTTACAATTACAATGAGCAGTTCTTC. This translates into CASSLVGTSGYNYNEQFF.

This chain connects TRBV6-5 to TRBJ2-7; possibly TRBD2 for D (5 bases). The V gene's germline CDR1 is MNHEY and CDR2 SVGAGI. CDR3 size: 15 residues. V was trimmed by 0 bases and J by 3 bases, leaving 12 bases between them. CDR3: CASSYSLGAVYEQYF. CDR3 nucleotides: TGTGCCAGCAGTTACTCGCTGGGAGCTGTCTACGAGCAGTACTTC.

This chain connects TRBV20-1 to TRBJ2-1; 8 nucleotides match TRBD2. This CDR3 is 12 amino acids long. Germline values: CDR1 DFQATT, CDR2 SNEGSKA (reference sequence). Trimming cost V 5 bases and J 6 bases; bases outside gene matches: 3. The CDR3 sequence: CSAPGTSNEQFF. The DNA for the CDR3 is TGCAGTGCTCCCGGGACTAGCAATGAGCAGTTCTTC.

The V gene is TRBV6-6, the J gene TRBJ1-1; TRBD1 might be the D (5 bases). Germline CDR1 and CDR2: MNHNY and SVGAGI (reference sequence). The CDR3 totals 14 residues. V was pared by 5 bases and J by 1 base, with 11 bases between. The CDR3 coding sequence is TGTGCCAGCAGTAGTCAACAGGAGAACACTGAAGCTTTCTTT. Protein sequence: CASSSQQENTEAFF.

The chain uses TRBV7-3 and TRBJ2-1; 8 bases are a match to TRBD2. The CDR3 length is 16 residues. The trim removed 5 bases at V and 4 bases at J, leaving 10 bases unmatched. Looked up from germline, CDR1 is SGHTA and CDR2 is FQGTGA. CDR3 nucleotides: TGTGCCAGCAGCACCCCTGCGGGAGGAACTTACAATGAGCAGTTCTTC. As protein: CASSTPAGGTYNEQFF.

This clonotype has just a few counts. CDR3 loop: CASSLEVTYEQYF. CDR3 bases: TGTGCCAGCAGCCTGGAAGTTACCTACGAGCAGTACTTC. This chain connects TRBV7-3 to TRBJ2-7; D is undetermined. Germline values: CDR1 SGHTA, CDR2 FQGTGA. CDR3 size: 13 residues. V lost 5 bases and J lost 2, with 10 bases in between.

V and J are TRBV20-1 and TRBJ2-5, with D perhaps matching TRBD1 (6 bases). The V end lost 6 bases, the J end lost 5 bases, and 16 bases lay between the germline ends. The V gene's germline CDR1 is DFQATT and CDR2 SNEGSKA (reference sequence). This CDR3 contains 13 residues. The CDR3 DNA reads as TGCAGTGCCAGCATAGACAGGAGGGAGACCCAGTACTTC. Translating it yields CSASIDRRETQYF.

The CDR3 loop reads CASSWGDQPQHF. Written as DNA, the CDR3 is TGTGCCAGCAGTTGGGGTGATCAGCCCCAGCATTTT. The rearrangement uses TRBV12-3 or TRBV12-4 and TRBJ1-5; D unclear. Deletions cut 4 bases from V and 5 bases from J, with 6 bases between. CDR3 length equals 12 residues.

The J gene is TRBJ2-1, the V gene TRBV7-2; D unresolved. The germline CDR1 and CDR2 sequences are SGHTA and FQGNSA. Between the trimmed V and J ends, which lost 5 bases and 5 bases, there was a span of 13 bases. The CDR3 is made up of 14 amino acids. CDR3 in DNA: TGTGCCAGCAGCCCGCATAATCCGAACAATGAGCAGTTCTTC. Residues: CASSPHNPNNEQFF.

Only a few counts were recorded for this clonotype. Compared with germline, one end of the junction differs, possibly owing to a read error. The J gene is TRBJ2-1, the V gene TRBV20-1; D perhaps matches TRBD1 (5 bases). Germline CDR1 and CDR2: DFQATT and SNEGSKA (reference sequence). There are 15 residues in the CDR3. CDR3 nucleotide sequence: TGCAGTGCTAGAGATTCAGGGTTCTCCCACAATGAGCAGTTCTTC. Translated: CSARDSGFSHNEQFF.

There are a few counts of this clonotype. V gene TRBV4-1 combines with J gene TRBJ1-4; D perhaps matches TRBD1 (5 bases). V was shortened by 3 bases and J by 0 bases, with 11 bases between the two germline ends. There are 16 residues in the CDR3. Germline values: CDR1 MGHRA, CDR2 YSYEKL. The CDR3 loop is CASSQTGAATNEKLFF. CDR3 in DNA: TGCGCCAGCAGCCAGACTGGGGCAGCAACTAATGAAAAACTGTTTTTT.

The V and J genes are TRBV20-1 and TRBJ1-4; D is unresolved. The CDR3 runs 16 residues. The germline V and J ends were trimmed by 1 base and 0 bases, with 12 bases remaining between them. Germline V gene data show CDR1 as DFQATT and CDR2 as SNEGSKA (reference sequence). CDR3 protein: CSARALADATNEKLFF. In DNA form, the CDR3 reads TGCAGTGCTAGAGCTCTGGCGGATGCAACTAATGAAAAACTGTTTTTT.

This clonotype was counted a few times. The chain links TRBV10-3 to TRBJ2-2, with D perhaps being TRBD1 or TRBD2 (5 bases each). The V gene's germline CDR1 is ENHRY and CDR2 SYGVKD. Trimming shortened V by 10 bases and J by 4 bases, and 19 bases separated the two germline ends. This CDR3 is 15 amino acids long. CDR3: CARKLNGAATGELFF. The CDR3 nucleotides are TGTGCCAGGAAGTTGAACGGGGCTGCCACCGGGGAGCTGTTTTTT.

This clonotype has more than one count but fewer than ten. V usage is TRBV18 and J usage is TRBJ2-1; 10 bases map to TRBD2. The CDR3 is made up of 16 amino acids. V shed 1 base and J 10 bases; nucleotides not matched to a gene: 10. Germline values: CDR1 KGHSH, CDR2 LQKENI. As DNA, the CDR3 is TGTGCCAGCTCACCACTCGGGAGTGGGGGACTAGCGGAGCAGTTCTTC. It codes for CASSPLGSGGLAEQFF.

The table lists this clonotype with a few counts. Written as DNA, the CDR3 is TGTGCCAGCAGTTACTCGGGACTAGCGGGAGTAGGAGAGACCCAGTACTTC. Translation: CASSYSGLAGVGETQYF. The chain uses TRBV6-6 and TRBJ2-5, with 14 bases aligning to TRBD2. Looked up from germline, CDR1 is MNHNY and CDR2 is SVGAGI (reference sequence). With V trimmed by 0 bases and J by 4 bases, 4 bases remained unmatched. This CDR3 has 17 amino acids.

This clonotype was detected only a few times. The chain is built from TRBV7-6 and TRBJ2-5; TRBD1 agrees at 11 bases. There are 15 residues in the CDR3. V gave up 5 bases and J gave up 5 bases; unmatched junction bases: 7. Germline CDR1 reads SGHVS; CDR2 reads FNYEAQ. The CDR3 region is CASSAPGQGVETQYF. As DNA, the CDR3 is TGTGCCAGCAGCGCTCCGGGACAGGGGGTCGAGACCCAGTACTTC.